This TCR beta chain was observed in a study of shared clonotypes between healthy human individuals. The germline V gene has CDR1 SGHVS and CDR2 FQNEAQ. CDR3 length: 13 amino acids. Trimming removed 1 base at V and 8 bases at J, with 9 bases between. The naive CD8 population came from CD45RO-negative cells selected for CCR7, without terminally differentiated effector memory CD45RA+ cells. Regarding the study as a whole: Incomplete sequencing of sorted subsets was indicated by rarefaction despite large depth.

Of note for this clone: Its specificity is not known.

Assay: immunoSEQ multiplex PCR; the TCRdb copy retains only in-frame clones and omits some. The sample yields about 580,000 clones, 98% seen once. The chain has TRBV7-8 and TRBJ2-1; D is unresolved. Sample: naive CD8+ T cells sorted from blood. The receptor was isolated from a man aged 25-45 years in good health. The DNA for the CDR3 is TGTGCCAGCAGCTTAGGATTAAGTTATGAGCAGTTCTTC. It translates to CASSLGLSYEQFF.